One sample yielded the 30 T cell receptor beta chains listed below, sequenced in a study of cytomegalovirus exposure and HLA in healthy donors. PCR primers comprised 60 Vbeta and 13 Jbeta primers. Measured with immunoSEQ multiplex PCR; TCRdb has only the in-frame clones, and not every one. The sample totals fewer than 150,000 clones. The sequencing sample was made of PBMCs. These receptors all stem from a man in his late teens or twenties in good health and CMV-seronegative.

V usage is TRBV5-1 and J usage is TRBJ2-1; TRBD2 agrees at 11 bases. CDR1 and CDR2 from the germline V gene are SGHRS and YFSETQ. With 3 bases clipped from V and 6 bases from J, the junction kept 5 bases outside the gene matches. The CDR3 is made up of 15 amino acids. The CDR3 coding sequence is TGCGCCAGCAGCTCGGGACTAGCGGTGCCCAATGAGCAGTTCTTC. This gives the protein CASSSGLAVPNEQFF.

The chain couples TRBV28 to TRBJ2-2; D remains ambiguous. Trimming stripped 5 bases from V and 0 bases from J, with 16 bases between. Germline CDR1 is MDHEN and CDR2 is SYDVKM. This CDR3 has 17 residues. This CDR3 is CASSRYVLTTNTGELFF. The CDR3, as DNA: TGTGCCAGCAGTCGATATGTTCTCACAACGAACACCGGGGAGCTGTTTTTT.

The chain uses TRBV5-1 and TRBJ1-6; 7 bases match TRBD1. This CDR3 has 16 residues. V dropped 3 bases and J dropped 14; count of bases not matched to a gene: 17. Germline values: CDR1 SGHRS, CDR2 YFSETQ. The CDR3 DNA sequence: TGCGCCAGCAGCTCCTCCCCGGGACAGCTTGCTGGGTCCCTCCACTTT. As protein: CASSSSPGQLAGSLHF.

V and J are TRBV18 and TRBJ1-2, with D uncertain. Germline V gene data show CDR1 as KGHSH and CDR2 as LQKENI. The CDR3 totals 14 residues. Trimming took 3 bases from V and 7 from J, leaving 15 bases between them. The CDR3 DNA is TGTGCCAGCTCACCTAGTCCGTGGTCGGGTGGCTACACCTTC. Translated, it gives CASSPSPWSGGYTF. The whole variable domain, remainder taken from reference TRBV18 and TRBJ1-2, is NAGVMQNPRHLVRRRGQEARLRCSPMKGHSHVYWYRQLPEEGLKFMVYLQKENIIDESGMPKERFSAEFPKEGPSILRIQQVVRGDSAAYFCASSPSPWSGGYTFGSGTRLTVV.

This chain joins TRBV2 and TRBJ1-4; 10 nucleotides align to TRBD1. The CDR3 extends over 15 amino acids. The germline V gene encodes CDR1 SNHLY and CDR2 FYNNEI. Trimming at V came to 6 bases and at J to 4 bases, leaving 5 bases not matched to a gene. The DNA of the CDR3 is TGTGCCAGCAGGGACAGGGGGTTCCTTAATGAAAAACTGTTTTTT. Amino acid sequence: CASRDRGFLNEKLFF.

The chain couples TRBV5-1 to TRBJ2-3; TRBD2 matches at 8 bases. The CDR3 totals 15 residues. Germline V lookup: CDR1 SGHRS, CDR2 YFSETQ. Trimming cost V 0 bases and J 5 bases; bases outside gene matches: 5. In DNA form, the CDR3 reads TGCGCCAGCAGCTTGGCGGGGACTAGGAAAGATACGCAGTATTTT. Translation: CASSLAGTRKDTQYF.

The genes are TRBV6-4 and TRBJ2-6; unclear D gene. Per the germline V gene, CDR1 is MRHNA and CDR2 is SNTAGT. The CDR3 sequence is 16 residues long. Trimming shortened V by 0 bases and J by 0 bases, and 6 bases separated the two germline ends. The CDR3 region is CASSDSTNSGANVLTF. The CDR3, as DNA: TGTGCCAGCAGTGACTCAACTAACTCTGGGGCCAACGTCCTGACTTTC.

The J gene is TRBJ1-1, the V gene TRBV6-6; D not certain. Germline lookup yields CDR1 MNHNY and CDR2 SVGAGI (reference sequence). CDR3 size: 12 residues. V gave up 6 bases and J gave up 7 bases, with 12 bases separating them. CDR3 nucleotide sequence: TGTGCCAGCAGAATGCCCGGGGATGAAGCTTTCTTT. Amino acids: CASRMPGDEAFF.

The gene calls are TRBV4-1 and TRBJ1-2; 9 bases are a match to TRBD1. The CDR3 contains 15 residues. Losses at the gene ends were 0 bases for V and 5 bases for J; bases not matched to a gene: 4. Germline V gene data show CDR1 as MGHRA and CDR2 as YSYEKL. The CDR3 sequence: CASSQDPGQGYGYTF. The CDR3 bases are TGCGCCAGCAGCCAAGATCCTGGACAGGGGTATGGCTACACCTTC.

The chain recombines TRBV5-6 with TRBJ2-5; 11 bases are shared with TRBD2. The V and J ends lost 3 bases and 3 bases, in that order; junction bases with no gene match: 4. Germline-derived CDR1 and CDR2 are SGHDT and YYEEEE. This CDR3 spans 15 amino acids. The chain's CDR3 is CASSSIAGGKETQYF. In DNA, the CDR3 is TGTGCCAGCAGCTCGATAGCGGGGGGGAAAGAGACCCAGTACTTC.

The rearrangement joins TRBV15 to TRBJ2-7; a possible D gene is TRBD1 (6 bases). The CDR3 has 13 amino acids. Per germline, CDR1 LNHNV and CDR2 YYDKDF (reference sequence). Trimming removed 2 bases at V and 5 bases at J, with 10 bases between. CDR3 protein: CATSRTGWNEQYF. CDR3 sequence (DNA): TGTGCCACCAGCAGAACAGGGTGGAACGAGCAGTACTTC. The whole variable domain, remainder taken from reference TRBV15 and TRBJ2-7, is DAMVIQNPRYQVTQFGKPVTLSCSQTLNHNVMYWYQQKSSQAPKLLFHYYDKDFNNEADTPDNFQSRRPNTSFCFLDIRSPGLGDTAMYLCATSRTGWNEQYFGPGTRLTVT.

The rearrangement joins TRBV7-2 to TRBJ2-7; D is uncertain. Trimming took off 2 bases at V and 2 bases at J, with 13 bases between the two ends. The CDR3 is made up of 15 amino acids. Germline loops: CDR1 SGHTA, CDR2 FQGNSA. In DNA, the CDR3 is TGTGCCAGCAGCTTAAGCGCGGCAGTTCCCTACGAGCAGTACTTC. It specifies CASSLSAAVPYEQYF.

The genes are TRBV28 and TRBJ1-1, with 8 bases identical to TRBD1. This CDR3 comprises 13 residues. Trimming cost V 9 bases and J 4 bases; bases outside gene matches: 7. Germline assignment: CDR1 MDHEN and CDR2 SYDVKM. The CDR3 here is CASRHRGATEAFF. The CDR3 DNA sequence: TGTGCCAGTAGGCACAGGGGGGCCACTGAAGCTTTCTTT.

The chain recombines TRBV27 with TRBJ1-1; maybe TRBD1 (5 bases). This CDR3 spans 14 amino acids. Per germline, CDR1 MNHEY and CDR2 SMNVEV (reference sequence). V shed 2 bases and J shed 8 bases, with 15 bases lying between them. CDR3 loop: CASSLGGAQLEAFF. The CDR3 DNA sequence: TGTGCCAGCAGTTTAGGAGGGGCTCAGCTAGAAGCTTTCTTT.

The rearrangement links TRBV28 to TRBJ2-3; D remains ambiguous. CDR3 size: 14 residues. Germline CDR1 is MDHEN and CDR2 is SYDVKM. The V gene lost 1 base and the J gene lost 2 bases, with 7 bases spanning the gap. The CDR3 region is CASSLLRDTDTQYF. The CDR3, as DNA: TGTGCCAGCAGTTTATTGAGAGACACAGATACGCAGTATTTT.

V gene TRBV10-3 combines with J gene TRBJ1-4, with D perhaps matching TRBD1 (5 bases). The germline V gene has CDR1 ENHRY and CDR2 SYGVKD. Deletions cut 8 bases from V and 8 bases from J, with 18 bases between. This CDR3 spans 14 amino acids. The DNA for the CDR3 is TGTGCCATCGGAAGGGACGGGGGAAAAGAAAAACTGTTTTTT. The encoded protein is CAIGRDGGKEKLFF.

Concerning this clone: One end of the junction fails to match germline, which may point to a read error. The rearrangement uses TRBV4-2 and TRBJ2-7, with D maybe TRBD2 (5 bases). The CDR3 spans 13 residues. Germline CDR1 LGHNA, CDR2 YNFKEQ. The CDR3 sequence is CASSQEEGYGQYF. The DNA of the CDR3 is TGTGCCAGCAGCCAAGAAGAGGGATACGGGCAGTACTTC.

This sequence joins TRBV5-8 and TRBJ1-1; unclear D gene. This CDR3 has 13 amino acids. V was clipped by 5 bases and J by 4 bases, with 12 bases between them. Germline CDR1 SGHTS, CDR2 YDEGEE. As DNA, the CDR3 is TGTGCCAGCAGGACTGAGGTGGGCACTGAAGCTTTCTTT. Translating it yields CASRTEVGTEAFF.

This chain links TRBV9 with TRBJ2-7; 8 bases fit TRBD2. V was pared by 0 bases and J by 2 bases, with 4 bases of the junction left unmatched. CDR1 is SGDLS, CDR2 YYNGEE, per germline. This CDR3 region has 15 residues. The CDR3 DNA reads TGTGCCAGCAGCGTAGGGGGGGGACTAGCCTACGAGCAGTACTTC. It specifies CASSVGGGLAYEQYF.

CDR3 protein: CASRRTGAGNEKLFF. The DNA of the CDR3 is TGTGCCAGCAGACGAACAGGGGCGGGTAATGAAAAACTGTTTTTT. The chain couples TRBV13 to TRBJ1-4; 7 nucleotides match TRBD1. V shed 6 bases and J 4 bases; nucleotides not matched to a gene: 8. CDR1 PRHDT and CDR2 FYEKMQ come from the germline V gene (reference sequence). This CDR3 region has 15 residues.

Here the CDR3 reads CASIGENTEAFF. DNA for the CDR3: TGTGCCAGCATCGGGGAGAACACTGAAGCTTTCTTT. This sequence joins TRBV2 and TRBJ1-1; no firm D call. This CDR3 has 12 amino acids. Germline CDR1 reads SNHLY; CDR2 reads FYNNEI. V was cut by 7 bases and J by 1 base, with 7 bases left in between.

The chain employs TRBV5-6 and TRBJ2-7, with 7 bases aligning to TRBD2. Germline CDR1 is SGHDT and CDR2 is YYEEEE. The CDR3 has 18 amino acids. Losses at the gene ends were 3 bases for V and 0 bases for J; bases not matched to a gene: 15. CDR3 sequence: CASSSLPVAGGSSYEQYF. The CDR3 nucleotides read TGTGCCAGCAGCTCCCTCCCTGTAGCGGGCGGTAGCTCCTACGAGCAGTACTTC.

The genes are TRBV9 and TRBJ1-2; possibly TRBD1 for D (5 bases). Germline CDR1 SGDLS, CDR2 YYNGEE. V was clipped by 2 bases and J by 2 bases, with 13 bases between them. CDR3 size: 15 residues. The CDR3 coding sequence is TGTGCCAGCAGCGTCGGGGGGGGTGGGAACTATGGCTACACCTTC. This gives the protein CASSVGGGGNYGYTF.

The gene calls are TRBV28 and TRBJ2-1; possible D gene TRBD1, 6 bases. CDR1 is MDHEN, CDR2 SYDVKM, per germline. V was pared by 6 bases and J by 2 bases, with 8 bases between. This CDR3 has 13 amino acids. The CDR3 DNA is TGTGCCAGCAGAAGGACAGCCTACAATGAGCAGTTCTTC. Translated: CASRRTAYNEQFF. Supplemented by reference TRBV28 and TRBJ2-1, the full variable domain reads DVKVTQSSRYLVKRTGEKVFLECVQDMDHENMFWYRQDPGLGLRLIYFSYDVKMKEKGDIPEGYSVSREKKERFSLILESASTNQTSMYLCASRRTAYNEQFFGPGTRLTVL.

The chain is built from TRBV30 and TRBJ1-4; perhaps TRBD1 as D (6 bases). V shed 5 bases and J shed 8 bases, with 18 bases lying between them. This CDR3 region has 14 residues. Per the germline V gene, CDR1 is GTSNPN and CDR2 is SVGIG (reference sequence). CDR3 DNA sequence: TGTGCCTGGGCATTAGGGGGGGCTGGGGAAAAACTGTTTTTT. It encodes CAWALGGAGEKLFF.

This chain uses TRBV6-4 with TRBJ1-1; D is possibly TRBD1 (6 bases). V gave up 6 bases and J gave up 0 bases, with 11 bases separating them. CDR1 and CDR2 from the germline V gene are MRHNA and SNTAGT. The CDR3 spans 14 residues. The CDR3 reads CASSPRGMNTEAFF. CDR3 in DNA: TGTGCCAGCAGCCCCAGGGGCATGAACACTGAAGCTTTCTTT.

V and J are TRBV5-5 and TRBJ2-3, with TRBD2 as a possible D gene (5 bases). The germline V gene has CDR1 SGHKS and CDR2 YYEKEE (reference sequence). The V end was cut by 7 bases, the J end by 2 bases, with 11 bases between. The CDR3 contains 13 residues. CDR3 protein: CASSRRDTDTQYF. The CDR3 DNA sequence: TGTGCCAGCTCTCGACGGGACACAGATACGCAGTATTTT.

This sequence joins TRBV6-1 and TRBJ1-1, with 12 nucleotides matching TRBD1. The germline CDR1 and CDR2 sequences are MNHNS and SASEGT. The CDR3 extends over 14 amino acids. V trimming: 3 bases; J trimming: 11 bases; junction bases outside the gene matches: 7. The CDR3: CASSDRDRGQEAFF. The CDR3 nucleotides read TGTGCCAGCAGTGACCGGGACAGGGGGCAGGAGGCTTTCTTT.

This chain joins TRBV7-9 and TRBJ1-3; D unresolved. Germline-derived CDR1 and CDR2 are SEHNR and FQNEAQ (reference sequence). The V and J ends lost 2 bases and 2 bases respectively, with 16 bases between them. The CDR3 has 17 residues. The DNA of the CDR3 is TGTGCCAGCAGCTTAAATGAAGGTCTAGGCCCTGGAAACACCATATATTTT. Amino acid sequence: CASSLNEGLGPGNTIYF.

This rearrangement joins TRBV5-1 to TRBJ2-1; 7 bases line up with TRBD1. Germline V gives CDR1 SGHRS, CDR2 YFSETQ. The CDR3 contains 13 residues. Trimming cost V 0 bases and J 10 bases; bases outside gene matches: 4. The DNA for the CDR3 is TGCGCCAGCAGCTTGGCCGGGGACAGCGAGCAGTTCTTC. It yields the protein CASSLAGDSEQFF.